This T cell receptor (beta chain) comes out of a study of blood T cell repertoires in COVID-19. Study background: Sites in the United States, Italy and Spain provided acute and convalescent COVID-19 samples. PBMCs, B-cell-depleted T cells, or T cells provided the cDNA or gDNA that made up the material.

Original methodology: Amplification of reference gene primers was used by the study to estimate nucleated cell counts. This table comes from immunoSEQ multiplex PCR, and its TCRdb copy is limited to in-frame clones, with some not included. Clone size and V and J calls were adopted from that table, with D and trimming inferred from the DNA. This table holds roughly 260,000 clones, 70% to 90% found once. CDR1 LGHNA and CDR2 YSLEER come from the germline V gene. CDR3 length equals 17 residues. Germline trimming cut 0 bases from V and 6 bases from J; bases unmatched to any gene: 12. What was sequenced was peripheral blood. The sequence derives from a woman aged 45-60 years with acute or convalescent COVID-19. V usage is TRBV4-3 and J usage is TRBJ2-3, with TRBD2 identical over 7 bases. CDR3: CASSQDQLAGGRDTQYF. The DNA for the CDR3 is TGCGCCAGCAGCCAAGATCAATTAGCGGGTGGACGGGATACGCAGTATTTT.